This TCR beta chain appears in the sequencing data of a study of blood T cell repertoires in COVID-19 (dated by TCRdb to about 2020). Study-level background: Samples from collaborators originated in the United States, Italy and Spain and spanned both the acute and convalescent phases of COVID-19. The prospective study material was composed of cDNA or gDNA derived from T cells, B-cell-depleted T cells, or PBMCs. Subjects who had been exposed to COVID-19, were actively infected with it, or had recovered from it provided the deeply sampled blood TCRbeta repertoires that made up the dataset. The repertoires were released in a freely available public database meant as a resource for research on the immune response to SARS-CoV-2. The samples were drawn from the first 160 participants of the ongoing ImmuneRACE study and from 950 to 1,500 subjects provided by 6 global collaborators. The sample metadata nearly always contained a de-identified subject ID, COVID-19 status, age in years and sex. Where HLA class I and class II types were available, the types were taken from metadata supplied by the sample provider, not from assay-based typing.

In its sample, this clone was seen once. Its specific antigen is unknown. An end of the junction differs from the germline gene, which may be a read error. The CDR1 and CDR2 encoded by the germline V gene (reference sequence) are SSHAT and FNYEAQ. Counted from cysteine to phenylalanine, this CDR3 has 15 amino acids. Here the CDR3 DNA is all that survives: 45 bases in frame from base 1. On the study overall, not on this receptor specifically: How much clinical and demographic metadata was included differed by source and by participant, and the metadata was provided uncurated.

Whole blood was collected in K2EDTA tubes by collaborating institutions according to the institutions' own protocols. For TCRbeta analysis, collaborator samples were shipped as frozen whole blood, as isolated PBMCs, or as DNA extracted from either sample type. TCRbeta CDR3 regions were amplified from genomic DNA using the immunoSEQ Assay, a bias-controlled multiplex PCR. Processing in the source paper ran as follows. Nucleated cell counts per sample were estimated from amplification of reference gene primers within the assay. Sequence reads were collapsed and filtered to measure the absolute abundance of every unique TCRbeta CDR3 rearrangement. For each sample, productive Simpson clonality was calculated by taking the square root of Simpson's diversity index across productive rearrangements. TCRdb retrieved this table from immuneACCESS and kept in-frame rearrangements only. Not all clones are present; in checked studies, unresolved V genes account for under half, and no reason is known for the remainder. V, J and clone size are taken as reported in that table, and D and trimming were inferred from the DNA itself. Here the sample has over 45,000 clones; roughly 90% occur a single time. The ten biggest clones cover approximately 5.1% of the sample.

Material: peripheral blood. The TCR sequence derives from an elderly man in a cohort sampled during active COVID-19. The sequence links TRBV7-7 to TRBJ2-5, with a tentative D call of TRBD1 or TRBD2, each matching 6 bases. In nucleotides, the sequence is TGTGCTAGCAGCTTAGGGGGACTGGAGGGAGAGACCCAGTACTTC. It specifies CASSLGGLEGETQYF.